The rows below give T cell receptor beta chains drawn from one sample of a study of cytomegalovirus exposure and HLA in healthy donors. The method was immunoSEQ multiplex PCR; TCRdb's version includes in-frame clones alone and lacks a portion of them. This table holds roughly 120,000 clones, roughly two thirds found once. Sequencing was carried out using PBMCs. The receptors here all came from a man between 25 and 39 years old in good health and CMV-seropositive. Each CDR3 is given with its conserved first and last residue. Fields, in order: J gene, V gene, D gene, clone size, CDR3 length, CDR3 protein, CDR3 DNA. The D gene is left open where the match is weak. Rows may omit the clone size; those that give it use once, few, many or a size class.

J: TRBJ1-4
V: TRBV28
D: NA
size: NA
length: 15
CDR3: CASSFQLATNEKLFF
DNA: TGTGCCAGCAGTTTCCAACTAGCAACTAATGAAAAACTGTTTTTT

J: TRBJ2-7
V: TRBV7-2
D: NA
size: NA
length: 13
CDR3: CASRRGGSYEQYF
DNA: TGTGCCAGCCGACGGGGAGGATCCTACGAGCAGTACTTC

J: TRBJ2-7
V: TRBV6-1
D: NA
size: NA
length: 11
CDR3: CASSDTYEQYF
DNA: TGTGCCAGCAGTGACACCTACGAGCAGTACTTC

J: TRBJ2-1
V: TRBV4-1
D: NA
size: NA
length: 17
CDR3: CASSQYSGGGAYNEQFF
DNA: TGCGCCAGCAGCCAATATAGCGGAGGGGGGGCCTACAATGAGCAGTTCTTC

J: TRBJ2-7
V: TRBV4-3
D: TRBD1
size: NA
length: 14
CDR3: CASSPWTGGYEQYF
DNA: TGCGCCAGCAGCCCATGGACAGGGGGCTACGAGCAGTACTTC

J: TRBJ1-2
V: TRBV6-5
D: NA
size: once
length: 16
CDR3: CASSYVGVGGNYGYTF
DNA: TGTGCCAGCAGTTACGTAGGGGTCGGGGGTAACTATGGCTACACCTTC

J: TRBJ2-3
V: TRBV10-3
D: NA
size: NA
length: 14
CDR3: CAISGAGIADTQYF
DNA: TGTGCCATCAGTGGAGCAGGGATCGCAGATACGCAGTATTTT

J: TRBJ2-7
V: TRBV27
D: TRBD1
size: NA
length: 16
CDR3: CASSLSAGTGQGEQYF
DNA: TGTGCCAGCAGTTTATCGGCGGGGACAGGGCAAGGCGAGCAGTACTTC

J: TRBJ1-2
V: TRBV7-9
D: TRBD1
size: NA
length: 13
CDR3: CASSPQGDSGYTF
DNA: TGTGCCAGCAGCCCTCAGGGGGATAGTGGCTACACCTTC

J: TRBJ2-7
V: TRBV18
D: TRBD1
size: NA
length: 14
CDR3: CASSPTGGDYEQYF
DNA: TGTGCCAGCTCACCTACAGGGGGTGACTACGAGCAGTACTTC

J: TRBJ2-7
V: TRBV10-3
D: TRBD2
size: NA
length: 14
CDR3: CAISQRTSGHEQYF
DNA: TGTGCCATCAGCCAAAGGACTAGCGGGCACGAGCAGTACTTC

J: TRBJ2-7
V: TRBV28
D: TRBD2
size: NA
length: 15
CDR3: CASSQTSGRFYEQYF
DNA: TGTGCCAGCAGTCAGACTAGCGGGAGGTTTTACGAGCAGTACTTC

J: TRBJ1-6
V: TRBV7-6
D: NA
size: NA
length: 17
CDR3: CASSLEYPGSYNSPLHF
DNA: TGTGCCAGCAGCTTAGAGTATCCGGGGTCCTATAATTCACCCCTCCACTTT

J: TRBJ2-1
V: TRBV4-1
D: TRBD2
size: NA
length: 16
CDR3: CASSRAGGHSYNEQFF
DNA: TGCGCCAGCAGCCGCGCGGGGGGACACTCCTACAATGAGCAGTTCTTC

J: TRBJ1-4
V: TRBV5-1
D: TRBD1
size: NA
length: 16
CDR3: CASSLQGAGANEKLFF
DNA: TGCGCCAGCAGCTTGCAGGGGGCCGGGGCTAATGAAAAACTGTTTTTT

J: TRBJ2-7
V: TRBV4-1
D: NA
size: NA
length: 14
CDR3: CASSQTNRVYEQYF
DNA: TGCGCCAGCAGCCAAACAAACAGGGTCTACGAGCAGTACTTC

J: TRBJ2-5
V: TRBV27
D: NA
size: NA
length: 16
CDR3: CASSQLGGGGPGTQYF
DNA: TGTGCCAGCAGCCAGTTGGGAGGGGGGGGACCGGGGACCCAGTACTTC

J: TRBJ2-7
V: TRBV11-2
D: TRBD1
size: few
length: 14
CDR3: CASRDRGDFYEQYF
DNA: TGTGCCAGCAGGGACAGGGGCGATTTCTACGAGCAGTACTTC

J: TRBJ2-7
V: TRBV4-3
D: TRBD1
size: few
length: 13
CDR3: CASSQHRGYEQYF
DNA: TGCGCCAGCAGCCAGCACAGGGGCTACGAGCAGTACTTC

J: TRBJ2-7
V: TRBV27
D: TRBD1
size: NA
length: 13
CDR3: CASGRTGGYEQYF
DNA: TGTGCCAGCGGTAGGACAGGGGGCTACGAGCAGTACTTC